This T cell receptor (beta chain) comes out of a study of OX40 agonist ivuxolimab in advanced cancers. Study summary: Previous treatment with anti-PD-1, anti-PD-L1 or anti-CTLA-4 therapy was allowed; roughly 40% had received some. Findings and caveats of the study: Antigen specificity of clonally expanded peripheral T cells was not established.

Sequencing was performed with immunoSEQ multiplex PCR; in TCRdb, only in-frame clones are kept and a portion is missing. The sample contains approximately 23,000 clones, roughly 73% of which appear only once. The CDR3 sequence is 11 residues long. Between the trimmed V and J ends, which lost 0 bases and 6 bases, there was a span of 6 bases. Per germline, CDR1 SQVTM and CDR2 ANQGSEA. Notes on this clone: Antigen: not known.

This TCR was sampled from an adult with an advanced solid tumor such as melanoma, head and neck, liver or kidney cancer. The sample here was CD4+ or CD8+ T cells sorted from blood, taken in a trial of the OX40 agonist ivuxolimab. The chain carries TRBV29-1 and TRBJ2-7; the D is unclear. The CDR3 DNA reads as TGCAGCGTTGAAGATCTGGGCGAGCAGTACTTC. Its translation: CSVEDLGEQYF.